This TCR beta chain is from a study of shared clonotypes between healthy human individuals (dated by TCRdb to about 2020). At the level of the whole study: A few men and a couple of women, aged 18 to 49 years, made up the cohort. Leukapheresis yielded between about 0.94 and 8.9 billion PBMCs per donor. To estimate repertoire size and how much clonotypes are shared between individuals, the study performed deep sequencing of blood TCR repertoires from 4 to 6 healthy adults. To increase sequencing depth and limit assay-specific biases, different laboratories used diverse techniques to prepare libraries and sequence TCR repertoires. For each donor, CD4 naive and CD4 memory were each run on three plates, CD8 naive on two plates, and CD8 memory on one plate.

The CDR3 spans 15 residues, from the cysteine through the phenylalanine. The read is trimmed to its CDR3 DNA, 45 bases read in frame from base 1. CDR1 SGHNT and CDR2 YYREEE were looked up in the germline V gene (reference sequence). Trimming at the junction amounts to 4 bases on V and 3 bases on J, and the germline ends lie 16 bases apart. Donors were healthy HIV-negative adults with no recently reported acute infections or vaccinations. Every donor was a Caucasian adult living in Nashville, Tennessee, USA. Magnetic negative selection was used to enrich CD4+ T cells, after which naive cells were positively selected on CD45RA and the negative fraction became the memory subset. After blood collection by leukapheresis, PBMCs were isolated using Ficoll-Histopaque density gradient centrifugation and then cryopreserved in the vapor phase of liquid nitrogen. Purity and quantity of every magnetically sorted T cell population were checked by analytical flow cytometry. From each sorted fraction, genomic DNA was isolated and quantified by UV absorbance on a Nanodrop 2000c.

Overall study outcomes, separate from this receptor: Rarefaction of sorted-subset datasets indicated incomplete sequencing despite the large sequencing depth. Compared with non-shared clonotypes, the clonotypes found in all four sorted-subset donors had higher generation probabilities. Across four donors, around 5% of naive CD4, roughly 3.3% of naive CD8, around 2.5% of memory CD4, and 0.4% to 0.45% of memory CD8 clonotypes were shared. The genetic and exposure-history diversity represented was limited by the small number of donors. Pairwise subsampling indicated that sequencing depth was expected to affect the degree of clonotype sharing among donors. Sampling was restricted to blood, and TCR repertoires in tissues likely differ from the TCR repertoires found in blood. Naive subsets generally had larger estimated clonotype richness than memory subsets did.

A word on this clone: The clone's antigen remains unknown. No much larger clone is present one base from it, and per-base qualities are unavailable.

Using the deep immunoSEQ assay, TCR CDR3 regions were amplified from genomic DNA by multiplex PCR. For each cell subset, the extracted genomic DNA was distributed evenly across all wells of several immunoSEQ 96-well plates, and each plate served as one replicate. For sorted subsets, 200 to 250 ng genomic DNA, equal to tens of thousands of T cell genomes, was loaded into each replicate PCR. Purified libraries were quantified with a Qubit 3.0 fluorometer, sized on a Bioanalyzer 2100, and re-quantified with the KAPA Library Quantification kit. Every immunoSEQ 96-well plate was sequenced on a dedicated single-read 150-cycle Illumina NextSeq 550 flow cell. In the original analysis: Because the immunoSEQ output held only junctional sequences and lacked quality scores, the filtering could not match the filtering applied to full-length reads. Sequences were annotated with PyIR, a Python wrapper for IgBLAST v1.9, using IMGT germline references to assign V/J genes and CDR3. Reads with weak V/J assignments (E-value above 1e-6), missing CDR3, stop codons, out-of-frame junctions, or ambiguous translated residues were removed. A V3J clonotype was defined by an identical inferred V gene, J gene, and CDR3 amino acid sequence. Percentage overlap between repertoires was computed as shared unique clonotypes divided by the size of the smaller repertoire. RTK rarefaction, the Chao1 estimator, and Recon v2.1 estimates of unobserved clonotypes were used to assess repertoire richness. Generation probabilities for all TCRbeta clonotypes obtained by the gDNA method from a handful of donors were computed using OLGA. TCRdb took this table from immuneACCESS and kept in-frame rearrangements with V and J called. Such tables lack part of the clones; where checked against another copy, unresolved V genes explain under half of the gap, and the rest is unexplained. For V, J and clone size, that table is used; D and trimming come from the DNA. In all, the sample holds roughly 1 million clones, and 75% to 85% of those were seen once. The ten largest make up about 0.52% of the sample.

This receptor was obtained from a man aged 18 to 29 in good health. Some clones in this sample may be carry-over from other donors' samples. In this chain, TRBV5-4 is recombined with TRBJ1-1; matching of 5 bases hints at TRBD1 as the D gene. Specimen: memory CD4+ T cells from PBMCs. Read against the paper, the sample's cell subset or site label means: CD45RA-negative fraction. The CDR3 here reads CASSRGRVLDTEAFF. DNA sequence: TGTGCCAGCAGCCGAGGCAGGGTACTAGACACTGAAGCTTTCTTT.